Each of the 30 T cell receptor beta chains below was sequenced from the same sample in a study of blood T cell repertoires in COVID-19. Sequencing was performed with immunoSEQ multiplex PCR; in TCRdb, only in-frame clones are kept and a portion is missing. The data contain hundreds of thousands of clones, approximately 89% of them singletons. Material: peripheral blood. These receptors all stem from a woman under 30 who had recovered from COVID-19.

The rearrangement links TRBV5-1 to TRBJ2-1; 8 nucleotides line up with TRBD2. CDR3 size: 16 residues. CDR1 SGHRS and CDR2 YFSETQ come from the germline V gene. V was pared by 0 bases and J by 1 base, with 3 bases of the junction left unmatched. CDR3 coding DNA: TGCGCCAGCAGCTTGGTTACGGGAGGGTCCTACAATGAGCAGTTCTTC. Translation: CASSLVTGGSYNEQFF.

This clone was found once. V usage is TRBV2 and J usage is TRBJ2-1, with 16 bases lining up with TRBD2. The V gene end was trimmed by 6 bases and the J gene end by 4 bases; junction bases not matched to a gene: 0. The V gene's germline CDR1 is SNHLY and CDR2 FYNNEI. The CDR3 has 15 residues. CDR3 residues: CASRGLAGGYNEQFF. The DNA of the CDR3 is TGTGCCAGCAGGGGACTAGCGGGAGGGTACAATGAGCAGTTCTTC.

V and J are TRBV19 and TRBJ2-2; 9 nucleotides align to TRBD2. In germline, CDR1 is LNHDA, CDR2 SQIVND (reference sequence). V was clipped by 11 bases and J by 3 bases; unmatched bases: 4. CDR3 size: 13 residues. CDR3 DNA: TGTGCCGCGGGGGGGGTGGACACCGGGGAGCTGTTTTTT. Translation: CAAGGVDTGELFF.

V usage is TRBV7-9 and J usage is TRBJ2-1; D is perhaps TRBD2 (6 bases). V lost 2 bases and J lost 3, with 14 bases in between. The CDR3 spans 16 residues. Germline CDR1 is SEHNR and CDR2 is FQNEAQ (reference sequence). CDR3 amino acids: CASSLSTGSLYNEQFF. The DNA for the CDR3 is TGTGCCAGCAGCTTATCGACCGGGAGTCTCTACAATGAGCAGTTCTTC.

In this sample, this clone turned up once. The J gene is TRBJ2-1, the V gene TRBV7-2, with a weak D call TRBD1 (6 bases). The germline V gene encodes CDR1 SGHTA and CDR2 FQGNSA. The length of the CDR3 is 17 residues. Trimming pared 5 bases from V and 0 bases from J, leaving 17 bases between. The CDR3 is CASSAYFQGFSYNEQFF. In nucleotides, the CDR3 is TGTGCCAGCAGCGCTTATTTCCAGGGGTTCTCCTACAATGAGCAGTTCTTC.

The chain couples TRBV9 to TRBJ2-5, with a tentative D call TRBD1 (6 bases). CDR3 length equals 13 residues. Germline V gene lookup returns CDR1 SGDLS and CDR2 YYNGEE. Trimming stripped 3 bases from V and 2 bases from J, with 8 bases between. CDR3: CASSGGQQETQYF. The CDR3 coding sequence is TGTGCCAGCAGCGGCGGACAGCAAGAGACCCAGTACTTC.

The chain employs TRBV19 and TRBJ1-1; 8 bases line up with TRBD1. The CDR3 is 11 residues long. V lost 3 bases, J lost 11 bases, and 2 bases stayed unmatched. CDR1 LNHDA and CDR2 SQIVND come from the germline V gene (reference sequence). This CDR3 is CASSINRGAFF. DNA of the CDR3: TGTGCCAGTAGTATCAACAGGGGGGCTTTCTTT.

The chain combines TRBV29-1 with TRBJ1-2; D might be TRBD1 (5 bases). V dropped 3 bases and J dropped 8 bases, with 10 bases sitting between them. The germline V gene has CDR1 SQVTM and CDR2 ANQGSEA. CDR3 length: 11 amino acids. The DNA for the CDR3 is TGCAGCGTTGAGTCAGGGTTGGGCTACACCTTC. Its translation is CSVESGLGYTF. The whole variable domain, filled in from reference TRBV29-1 and TRBJ1-2, reads SAVISQKPSRDICQRGTSLTIQCQVDSQVTMMFWYRQQPGQSLTLIATANQGSEATYESGFVIDKFPISRPNLTFSTLTVSNMSPEDSSIYLCSVESGLGYTFGSGTRLTVV.

V is TRBV19 and J is TRBJ1-6; D gene uncertain. The CDR3 totals 14 residues. Germline V gene lookup returns CDR1 LNHDA and CDR2 SQIVND (reference sequence). V lost 6 bases and J lost 7, with 13 bases in between. CDR3 sequence (DNA): TGTGCCAGTAGAGACGGGTTTCAGAATTCACCCCTCCACTTT. This codes for CASRDGFQNSPLHF.

The chain couples TRBV5-7 to TRBJ1-2; 7 bases align to TRBD1. TRBV5-7 is noted as an ORF with a role that remains uncertain. The J segment lost 5 bases and the V segment lost 4 bases, leaving 23 bases of the junction unmatched. The CDR3 extends over 19 amino acids. CDR3 loop: CASSRPRDSNHFYAYGYTF. CDR3 DNA: TGTGCCAGCAGCCGGCCTAGGGACAGTAACCACTTTTACGCTTATGGCTACACCTTC.

V and J are TRBV12-3 or TRBV12-4 and TRBJ2-4; TRBD1 agrees at 7 bases. The CDR3 runs to 12 residues. The J segment lost 14 bases and the V segment lost 1 base, leaving 5 bases of the junction unmatched. CDR3 sequence: CASSLVGGMKYF. CDR3 DNA sequence: TGTGCCAGCAGTTTAGTAGGGGGCATGAAGTACTTC.

This chain uses TRBV28 with TRBJ2-1; 7 nucleotides line up with TRBD2. The germline V gene has CDR1 MDHEN and CDR2 SYDVKM. V shed 3 bases, J shed 4 bases, and the junction held 24 bases outside the gene matches. The CDR3 spans 21 residues. For the CDR3, the DNA is TGTGCCAGCAGTTTTAAACCTAGTGGGCGACCCTGGGGGGGGGTATACAATGAGCAGTTCTTC. Amino acid sequence: CASSFKPSGRPWGGVYNEQFF.

The V gene is TRBV10-3, the J gene TRBJ2-3; 9 bases fit TRBD2. Trimming took 3 bases from V and 5 from J; bases not matched to a gene: 12. Germline V gene data show CDR1 as ENHRY and CDR2 as SYGVKD. The CDR3 consists of 17 residues. This CDR3 is CAISESSGLAGGDTQYF. CDR3 nucleotides: TGTGCCATCAGTGAATCGTCGGGACTAGCCGGGGGAGATACGCAGTATTTT.

V and J are TRBV19 and TRBJ1-2; tentatively, D is TRBD1 (5 bases). The CDR3 loop spans 13 amino acids. V lost 8 bases to trimming and J lost 4 bases, with 14 bases between them. CDR1 is LNHDA and CDR2 is SQIVND in the germline V gene (reference sequence). CDR3 amino acids: CASAEGALYGYTF. In DNA, the CDR3 is TGTGCCAGTGCCGAAGGGGCCCTCTATGGCTACACCTTC.

This chain uses TRBV29-1 with TRBJ2-1; a possible D gene is TRBD2 (6 bases). V was trimmed by 5 bases and J by 3 bases, leaving 11 bases between them. Germline CDR1 reads SQVTM; CDR2 reads ANQGSEA. The CDR3 totals 13 residues. CDR3 nucleotide sequence: TGCAGCGTTCGGACTATCGACTACAATGAGCAGTTCTTC. Translation: CSVRTIDYNEQFF.

The V gene is TRBV9, the J gene TRBJ2-6; D uncertain. The CDR3 has 17 residues. Germline V gene data show CDR1 as SGDLS and CDR2 as YYNGEE. Deletions cut 0 bases from V and 2 bases from J, with 12 bases between. CDR3 residues: CASSVAPGRAGANVLTF. The DNA of the CDR3 is TGTGCCAGCAGCGTAGCGCCGGGTAGAGCTGGGGCCAACGTCCTGACTTTC.

The chain has TRBV18 and TRBJ1-2, with 8 bases matching TRBD1. Germline lookup yields CDR1 KGHSH and CDR2 LQKENI. V was pared by 1 base and J by 4 bases, with 2 bases of the junction left unmatched. The length of the CDR3 is 14 residues. The DNA of the CDR3 is TGTGCCAGCTCACCACTTGGACAGGGCTATGGCTACACCTTC. Its protein product is CASSPLGQGYGYTF. The full variable domain, with the rest looked up from reference TRBV18 and TRBJ1-2, is NAGVMQNPRHLVRRRGQEARLRCSPMKGHSHVYWYRQLPEEGLKFMVYLQKENIIDESGMPKERFSAEFPKEGPSILRIQQVVRGDSAAYFCASSPLGQGYGYTFGSGTRLTVV.

The J gene is TRBJ2-1, the V gene TRBV11-2; 11 nucleotides agree with TRBD1. The CDR3 totals 13 residues. With V trimmed by 5 bases and J by 10 bases, 4 bases remained unmatched. CDR1 and CDR2 from the germline V gene are SGHAT and FQNNGV. CDR3 residues: CASSGQGAGEQFF. For the CDR3, the DNA is TGTGCCAGCAGCGGACAGGGGGCAGGGGAGCAGTTCTTC. Full variable domain (missing parts from reference TRBV11-2 and TRBJ2-1): EAGVAQSPRYKIIEKRQSVAFWCNPISGHATLYWYQQILGQGPKLLIQFQNNGVVDDSQLPKDRFSAERLKGVDSTLKIQPAKLEDSAVYLCASSGQGAGEQFFGPGTRLTVL.

This clone has only a few counts. The same CDR3 is also encoded by other DNA sequences in this sample. The V call is TRBV6-6, the J call TRBJ1-3; 7 bases are a match to TRBD1. CDR1 MNHNY and CDR2 SVGAGI come from the germline V gene (reference sequence). The CDR3 is 17 residues long. V shed 5 bases, J shed 0 bases, and the junction held 10 bases outside the gene matches. CDR3 sequence (DNA): TGTGCCAGCAGTCCGCAACCAGGACAGGCCTCTGGAAACACCATATATTTT. Its translation: CASSPQPGQASGNTIYF.

The rearrangement uses TRBV5-1 and TRBJ2-2; D gene unclear. Germline CDR1 reads SGHRS; CDR2 reads YFSETQ. The V end lost 0 bases, the J end lost 0 bases, and 6 bases lay between the germline ends. The CDR3 contains 15 residues. CDR3 bases: TGCGCCAGCAGCTTGGTCCGGGCGAACACCGGGGAGCTGTTTTTT. This gives the protein CASSLVRANTGELFF. The whole variable domain, filled in from reference TRBV5-1 and TRBJ2-2, reads KAGVTQTPRYLIKTRGQQVTLSCSPISGHRSVSWYQQTPGQGLQFLFEYFSETQRNKGNFPGRFSGRQFSNSRSEMNVSTLELGDSALYLCASSLVRANTGELFFGEGSRLTVL.

The rearrangement links TRBV13 to TRBJ2-5; tentative D call: TRBD2 (6 bases). V was pared by 0 bases and J by 5 bases, with 13 bases between. From germline, CDR1 is PRHDT and CDR2 FYEKMQ (reference sequence). The length of the CDR3 is 15 residues. CDR3 loop: CASSLGLRDRETQYF. The CDR3 coding sequence is TGTGCCAGCAGCTTAGGCCTGCGGGATCGTGAGACCCAGTACTTC.

The rearrangement joins TRBV29-1 to TRBJ2-3; D might be TRBD1 (5 bases). Germline V gene data show CDR1 as SQVTM and CDR2 as ANQGSEA. Trimming shortened V by 7 bases and J by 0 bases, and 11 bases separated the two germline ends. The CDR3 runs 13 residues. CDR3 coding DNA: TGCAGCGCCTCGACAGAAAGCACAGATACGCAGTATTTT. Protein sequence: CSASTESTDTQYF.

The V gene is TRBV7-2, the J gene TRBJ2-4, with a tentative D call TRBD1 (6 bases). Per the germline V gene, CDR1 is SGHTA and CDR2 is FQGNSA. The CDR3 length is 13 residues. The germline V and J ends were trimmed by 5 bases and 8 bases, with 13 bases remaining between them. The CDR3 DNA reads as TGTGCCAGCAGCAGCAGATCAGGGGACATTCAGTACTTC. Translating gives CASSSRSGDIQYF. Combining the CDR3 with reference TRBV7-2 and TRBJ2-4 gives the whole variable domain GAGVSQSPSNKVTEKGKDVELRCDPISGHTALYWYRQSLGQGLEFLIYFQGNSAPDKSGLPSDRFSAERTGGSVSTLTIQRTQQEDSAVYLCASSSRSGDIQYFGAGTRLSVL.

This rearrangement joins TRBV2 to TRBJ1-5; D may be TRBD1 (6 bases). Germline loops: CDR1 SNHLY, CDR2 FYNNEI. V was trimmed by 7 bases and J by 2 bases, leaving 9 bases between them. CDR3 length: 13 residues. The CDR3 sequence: CASKGVGNQPQHF. CDR3 coding DNA: TGTGCCAGCAAGGGGGTAGGCAATCAGCCCCAGCATTTT.

Written as DNA, the CDR3 is TGTGCCAGCAGCTTGGGGGCCAGGGGGTACGGTGAAGCTTTCTTT. The encoded protein is CASSLGARGYGEAFF. The chain carries TRBV5-6 and TRBJ1-1, with TRBD1 matching over 7 bases. V lost 0 bases and J lost 7; bases outside the gene matches: 9. CDR3 size: 15 residues. The germline gives CDR1 SGHDT, CDR2 YYEEEE.

The chain employs TRBV6-2 or TRBV6-3 and TRBJ2-1; 8 nucleotides match TRBD1. There are 14 residues in the CDR3. The junction had 3 bases not matched to a gene; V was cut back by 6 bases and J by 2 bases. Germline CDR1 and CDR2: MNHEY and SVGEGT. This CDR3 reads CASSEQGAYNEQFF. The CDR3, as DNA: TGTGCCAGCAGCGAACAGGGGGCCTACAATGAGCAGTTCTTC.

This chain links TRBV6-5 with TRBJ2-1, with 7 bases identical to TRBD2. V shed 8 bases, J shed 8 bases, and the junction held 12 bases outside the gene matches. Germline CDR1 reads MNHEY; CDR2 reads SVGAGI. The CDR3 length is 14 residues. In nucleotides, the CDR3 is TGTGCCAGCCATTCCTTTGGGGGGGGACATGAGCAGTTCTTC. Translated: CASHSFGGGHEQFF.

The chain has TRBV6-5 and TRBJ1-2; TRBD1 matches 7 bases. Per the germline V gene, CDR1 is MNHEY and CDR2 is SVGAGI. CDR3 length equals 14 residues. V trimming: 5 bases; J trimming: 4 bases; junction bases outside the gene matches: 7. This chain's CDR3 is CASSQPGGTYGYTF. CDR3 in DNA: TGTGCCAGCAGTCAACCAGGGGGGACCTATGGCTACACCTTC.

The chain joins TRBV2 to TRBJ1-1, with D hard to call. The germline V gene encodes CDR1 SNHLY and CDR2 FYNNEI. V was pared by 4 bases and J by 6 bases, with 9 bases between. The CDR3 loop spans 12 amino acids. The CDR3 region is CASSGPVPEAFF. The CDR3 DNA follows: TGTGCCAGCAGTGGCCCGGTCCCTGAAGCTTTCTTT.

This clone was seen just once. The chain uses TRBV21-1 and TRBJ1-2; the table assigns TRBD1, which was not confirmed against the DNA. TRBV21-1 is annotated as a pseudogene. The CDR3 has 15 residues. CDR3 DNA sequence: TGTGCCAGCAGCAGGGGCGGCATCGAGAAGTATGGCTACACCTTC. It encodes CASSRGGIEKYGYTF.